The sequence of this TCR beta chain was determined in a study of Graves' ophthalmopathy and Graves' hyperthyroidism. This clonotype was seen a few times. This CDR3 has 15 amino acids. V lost 6 bases and J 5 bases, leaving 20 bases between the germline ends. The germline gives CDR1 SGHTA, CDR2 FQGNSA. RNA served as the template for amplifying TCR beta CDR3 regions. HTBI primers were employed in first-round RT-PCR, then a second-round multiplex PCR followed. TCRdb analysed the multiplex PCR reads with MiXCR anew, one entry per CDR3 protein. The table records about 660,000 distinct CDR3 sequences, about 38% of them present only once.

The J gene is TRBJ2-7, the V gene TRBV7-2; the D gene is possibly TRBD2 (7 bases). Sample: peripheral blood. The sequence came from an adult man with Graves' ophthalmopathy. CDR3 residues: CASSYGRGLDHEQYF. CDR3 nucleotides: TGTGCCAGCAGTTACGGGCGGGGGCTCGACCACGAGCAGTACTTC.